The sequence of this TCR beta chain was determined in a study of blood T cells in healthy people across ages. General study points: The study regarded diversity estimates from one million T cells as underestimates. Shifts in expanded clonotypes may have been confounded by donor CMV status, which was unknown.

Worth noting for this clonotype: As yet, its antigen is unknown.

A sample-barcoded 5' primer and a J-beta primer mix were used in a second PCR of about 7 to 11 cycles. Tagging of each cDNA molecule was performed by a template-switch adaptor with 12 random nucleotides. MiXCR was run by TCRdb on the 5' RACE reads, yielding one entry per CDR3 protein. The table lists 1.5 million or so distinct CDR3 sequences, around 42% of them singletons. Sequencing was performed on blood. The receptor was isolated from a woman between 18 and 29 years old in good health.

CDR3 nucleotide sequence: TGTGCCAGTGGACAGTTCCCCTACGAGCAGTACTTC. Its protein is CASGQFPYEQYF. J is TRBJ2-5 and V is TRBV6-1, with D possibly TRBD1 on 6 matching bases. The DNA end favors TRBJ2-7, so the J call may be wrong. Germline V CDR1 and CDR2: MNHNS, SASEGT. CDR3 size: 12 residues.